These 17 T cell receptor beta chains share one sample of origin, sequenced in a study of follicular helper T cells after annual influenza vaccination. Here immunoSEQ multiplex PCR was the method, and the copy in TCRdb shows in-frame clones only, minus some. The data contain approximately 9,600 clones, about 83% of them singletons. Noted time point: 2014-2015 season, 7 days after vaccination. Source: CXCR5- memory CD4+ T cells sorted from blood, taken 7 days after influenza vaccination. The receptors originated from an adult who received the influenza vaccine.

The chain couples TRBV2 to TRBJ2-5; no reliable D call. CDR1 and CDR2 from the germline V gene are SNHLY and FYNNEI. V was cut by 6 bases and J by 4 bases, with 9 bases left in between. The CDR3 sequence is 12 residues long. As DNA, the CDR3 is TGTGCCAGCAGGCCCGCGAGAGAGACCCAGTACTTC. Amino acids: CASRPARETQYF.

The CDR3 sequence is CASSLSTATDTQYF. In DNA form, the CDR3 reads TGTGCCAGCAGCTTATCCACGGCCACAGATACGCAGTATTTT. The gene calls are TRBV7-9 and TRBJ2-3; D gene ambiguous. CDR1 is SEHNR, CDR2 FQNEAQ, per germline (reference sequence). The CDR3 is made up of 14 amino acids. The germline V and J ends were trimmed by 2 bases and 2 bases, with 8 bases remaining between them.

The V call is TRBV5-6, the J call TRBJ2-3, with D possibly TRBD2 on 5 matching bases. Germline values: CDR1 SGHDT, CDR2 YYEEEE. This CDR3 is built from 15 residues. V lost 4 bases and J 0 bases, leaving 12 bases between the germline ends. This CDR3 is CASSLRWTSTDTQYF. The CDR3 DNA follows: TGTGCCAGCAGCCTGAGGTGGACTAGCACAGATACGCAGTATTTT.

This rearrangement joins TRBV12-2 to TRBJ2-3. TRBV12-2 is flagged as a pseudogene. The CDR3 extends over 12 amino acids. CDR3 amino acids: CASRLATDTQYF. The CDR3 coding sequence is TGTGCAAGTCGCTTAGCGACAGATACGCAGTATTTT.

This clone came up once. J is TRBJ2-7 and V is TRBV29-1, with D perhaps TRBD1 (5 bases). CDR1 and CDR2 from the germline V gene are SQVTM and ANQGSEA. The V end lost 4 bases, the J end lost 2 bases, and 12 bases lay between the germline ends. The CDR3 runs to 13 residues. For the CDR3, the DNA is TGCAGCGTTGGACAGACTCTAACCTACGAGCAGTACTTC. It translates to CSVGQTLTYEQYF.

J is TRBJ1-6 and V is TRBV10-3; TRBD1 matches at 7 bases. CDR1 and CDR2 from the germline V gene are ENHRY and SYGVKD. This CDR3 is built from 17 residues. After removal of 4 bases from V and 10 bases from J, the junction contained 16 bases not matched to a gene. DNA for the CDR3: TGTGCCATCAGTGCGTACAGGGGCCAGTATGGGGGGTCACCCCTCCACTTT. This encodes CAISAYRGQYGGSPLHF.

The rearrangement uses TRBV28 and TRBJ2-1; TRBD2 agrees at 10 bases. Germline V gene sequence: CDR1 MDHEN, CDR2 SYDVKM. The V gene end was trimmed by 5 bases and the J gene end by 12 bases; junction bases not matched to a gene: 13. The CDR3 runs 15 residues. The DNA of the CDR3 is TGTGCCAGCAGTACGCTAGCGGGAGATCCAATGGGGCAGTTCTTC. Amino acid sequence: CASSTLAGDPMGQFF.

V is TRBV27 and J is TRBJ2-1, with 14 bases fitting TRBD2. The ends lost 2 bases at V and 5 bases at J; junction bases unmatched: 2. The CDR3 consists of 16 residues. In germline, CDR1 is MNHEY, CDR2 SMNVEV (reference sequence). The CDR3 loop is CASSLRGLAGDNEQFF. The CDR3 DNA is TGTGCCAGCAGTTTACGGGGACTAGCGGGGGACAATGAGCAGTTCTTC.

The rearrangement uses TRBV5-6 and TRBJ1-5; D unclear. The CDR3 covers 14 residues. Germline-derived CDR1 and CDR2 are SGHDT and YYEEEE. Between the trimmed V and J ends, which lost 1 base and 3 bases, there was a span of 8 bases. The CDR3 DNA sequence: TGTGCCAGCAGCTTGTCTGGTCTCAATCAGCCCCAGCATTTT. Protein product: CASSLSGLNQPQHF.

The chain uses TRBV2 and TRBJ1-6, with D tentatively TRBD1 (6 bases). Trimming pared 6 bases from V and 3 bases from J, leaving 12 bases between. The germline gives CDR1 SNHLY, CDR2 FYNNEI. CDR3 length: 15 residues. CDR3 residues: CASRQTGLYNSPLHF. In DNA form, the CDR3 reads TGTGCCAGCAGGCAGACAGGACTCTATAATTCACCCCTCCACTTT. The whole variable domain, filled in from reference TRBV2 and TRBJ1-6, reads EPEVTQTPSHQVTQMGQEVILRCVPISNHLYFYWYRQILGQKVEFLVSFYNNEISEKSEIFDDQFSVERPDGSNFTLKIRSTKLEDSAMYFCASRQTGLYNSPLHFGNGTRLTVT.

The chain carries TRBV19 and TRBJ1-2; TRBD1 aligns across 10 bases. Losses at the gene ends were 4 bases for V and 8 bases for J; bases not matched to a gene: 4. The CDR3 totals 13 residues. Germline V gene lookup returns CDR1 LNHDA and CDR2 SQIVND (reference sequence). CDR3 region: CASSRGQGTGYTF. The CDR3 nucleotides read TGTGCCAGTAGTAGGGGACAGGGGACCGGCTACACCTTC.

The V and J genes are TRBV5-1 and TRBJ2-7, with 10 bases aligning to TRBD2. V lost 0 bases to trimming and J lost 3 bases; unmatched junction nucleotides: 3. Germline CDR1 SGHRS, CDR2 YFSETQ. CDR3 length: 15 residues. DNA for the CDR3: TGCGCCAGCAGCTTGGTGGCTAGCGGGGGCTACGAGCAGTACTTC. Residues: CASSLVASGGYEQYF.

The chain recombines TRBV5-6 with TRBJ2-5; tentative D call: TRBD2 (6 bases). Trimming left V 4 bases short and J 2 bases short, with 15 bases between. The germline V gene has CDR1 SGHDT and CDR2 YYEEEE. The CDR3 covers 15 residues. Written as DNA, the CDR3 is TGTGCCAGCAGCAAACCGGGAGAGGCGCAAGAGACCCAGTACTTC. The encoded protein is CASSKPGEAQETQYF.

The chain couples TRBV19 to TRBJ1-1, with D possibly matching TRBD1 (6 bases). Germline values: CDR1 LNHDA, CDR2 SQIVND (reference sequence). V lost 2 bases and J lost 1, with 14 bases in between. The CDR3 is 16 residues long. The CDR3 sequence is CASSIRRGRRNTEAFF. CDR3 DNA: TGTGCCAGTAGTATAAGGAGGGGGAGGCGGAACACTGAAGCTTTCTTT.

The chain couples TRBV5-1 to TRBJ2-3, with 12 bases matching TRBD2. Germline CDR1 reads SGHRS; CDR2 reads YFSETQ. With V trimmed by 0 bases and J by 4 bases, 3 bases remained unmatched. This CDR3 region has 16 residues. CDR3 amino acids: CASSLELAGGADTQYF. The CDR3 region has the DNA TGCGCCAGCAGCTTGGAACTAGCGGGAGGAGCAGATACGCAGTATTTT. Full variable domain (missing parts from reference TRBV5-1 and TRBJ2-3): KAGVTQTPRYLIKTRGQQVTLSCSPISGHRSVSWYQQTPGQGLQFLFEYFSETQRNKGNFPGRFSGRQFSNSRSEMNVSTLELGDSALYLCASSLELAGGADTQYFGPGTRLTVL.

J is TRBJ2-3 and V is TRBV6-4, with TRBD2 identical over 9 bases. Germline-derived CDR1 and CDR2 are MRHNA and SNTAGT. This CDR3 has 14 residues. With V trimmed by 3 bases and J by 3 bases, 1 base remained unmatched. The CDR3 here is CASSDSGGTDTQYF. The CDR3 nucleotides are TGTGCCAGCAGTGATAGCGGGGGAACAGATACGCAGTATTTT.

The genes are TRBV7-9 and TRBJ1-2, with D unclear. CDR3 size: 14 residues. Germline values: CDR1 SEHNR, CDR2 FQNEAQ (reference sequence). Deletions cut 1 base from V and 6 bases from J, with 12 bases between. The CDR3: CASSLEVRGDGYTF. CDR3 coding DNA: TGTGCCAGCAGCTTAGAAGTCCGGGGTGATGGCTACACCTTC. Using reference TRBV7-9 and TRBJ1-2 for the parts outside the CDR3, the full variable domain is DTGVSQNPRHKITKRGQNVTFRCDPISEHNRLYWYRQTLGQGPEFLTYFQNEAQLEKSRLLSDRFSAERPKGSFSTLEIQRTEQGDSAMYLCASSLEVRGDGYTFGSGTRLTVV.